This is a list of T cell receptor beta chains from one sample in a study of cytomegalovirus exposure and HLA in healthy donors. Only in-frame clones appear in the TCRdb table, and some are missing; sequencing was by immunoSEQ multiplex PCR. The table has about 77,000 clones, 75% to 80% seen once. Sequencing input: PBMCs. The receptors shown here come from a man aged 35 to 55 in good health and CMV-seronegative. CDR3s include the opening cysteine and the closing phenylalanine or tryptophan. A D gene is named only where the DNA matches it firmly. Clone size is shown for a subset of rows, as once, few, many or a class of expanded clone.

V	J	size	D	CDR3	DNA
TRBV5-1	TRBJ1-1	-	-	CASGLLSGDTEAFF	TGCGCCAGCGGTTTGTTAAGCGGGGACACTGAAGCTTTCTTT
TRBV13	TRBJ2-7	few	TRBD2	CASSSRLAGITGSYEQYF	TGTGCCAGCAGCTCTCGACTAGCGGGAATCACGGGCTCCTACGAGCAGTACTTC
TRBV28	TRBJ2-2	-	TRBD2	CASSSPSGRNTGELFF	TGTGCCAGCAGTTCCCCTAGCGGTAGGAACACCGGGGAGCTGTTTTTT
TRBV6-6	TRBJ2-1	-	-	CASSTWDWEQFF	TGTGCCAGCAGTACTTGGGACTGGGAGCAGTTCTTC
TRBV29-1	TRBJ2-5	-	TRBD1	CSVEGQSIRQGTVETQYF	TGCAGCGTTGAAGGGCAATCCATAAGACAGGGGACGGTTGAGACCCAGTACTTC
TRBV7-7	TRBJ2-5	-	TRBD1	CASSLEQGSETQYF	TGTGCTAGCAGCTTAGAACAGGGGTCGGAGACCCAGTACTTC
TRBV7-2	TRBJ2-7	-	-	CASSLRGGSYEQYF	TGTGCCAGCAGCTTACGAGGCGGGTCCTACGAGCAGTACTTC
TRBV27	TRBJ2-1	-	TRBD2	CASSYGRAGGMMNEQFF	TGTGCCAGCAGTTATGGGAGGGCGGGGGGTATGATGAATGAGCAGTTCTTC
TRBV5-4	TRBJ2-5	-	TRBD2	CASSLAALAEETQYF	TGTGCCAGCAGCTTGGCCGCGCTAGCGGAAGAGACCCAGTACTTC
TRBV6-1	TRBJ1-2	-	TRBD1	CATEPRGRGGYGYTF	TGTGCCACGGAACCCAGGGGGCGCGGAGGCTATGGCTACACCTTC
TRBV19	TRBJ2-7	-	TRBD1	CASSIVGGTGVYEQYF	TGTGCCAGTAGTATAGTAGGCGGGACAGGCGTTTACGAGCAGTACTTC
TRBV15	TRBJ2-7	few	TRBD2	CATSKDELAGEGLYEQYF	TGTGCCACCAGCAAAGACGAACTAGCGGGGGAGGGCCTTTACGAGCAGTACTTC
TRBV6-5	TRBJ1-2	-	-	CASSYSRQSLDYGYTF	TGTGCCAGCAGTTACTCGCGACAGAGCCTGGACTATGGCTACACCTTC
TRBV29-1	TRBJ2-7	-	TRBD1	CSAVRDSSEQYF	TGCAGCGCCGTACGGGACAGTTCCGAGCAGTACTTC
TRBV6-1	TRBJ2-4	-	-	CASSERWDSKYF	TGTGCCAGCAGTGAACGCTGGGACTCGAAGTACTTC
TRBV27	TRBJ1-2	once	-	CASSPWDTGSGGYTF	TGTGCCAGCAGCCCTTGGGACACAGGGTCGGGTGGCTACACCTTC
TRBV9	TRBJ1-2	-	-	CASREHRGYTF	TGTGCCAGCAGAGAACATCGCGGCTACACCTTC
TRBV27	TRBJ2-4	-	TRBD2	CASSRTSGWDIQYF	TGTGCCAGCAGTCGGACTAGCGGCTGGGACATTCAGTACTTC
TRBV7-9	TRBJ1-2	-	TRBD1	CASSLVGTGENNYGYTF	TGTGCCAGCAGCTTAGTCGGGACAGGGGAAAACAACTATGGCTACACCTTC
TRBV28	TRBJ2-2	-	-	CASSPAGGELFF	TGTGCCAGCAGTCCTGCAGGCGGGGAGCTGTTTTTT
TRBV6-1	TRBJ1-4	-	TRBD1	CASSSRTGNEKLFF	TGTGCCAGCAGTAGCCGGACAGGGAATGAAAAACTGTTTTTT
TRBV6-4	TRBJ2-3	-	TRBD1	CASSTGDSTDTQYF	TGTGCCAGCAGTACAGGGGATAGCACAGATACGCAGTATTTT
TRBV6-4	TRBJ2-2	-	TRBD1	CASSPTSGQGTGELFF	TGTGCCAGCAGTCCAACTTCGGGACAGGGAACCGGGGAGCTGTTTTTT
TRBV28	TRBJ2-1	-	TRBD2	CASSDLAGVNEQFF	TGTGCCAGCAGCGATCTAGCGGGAGTCAATGAGCAGTTCTTC
TRBV5-1	TRBJ2-7	once	-	CASSPGGDGGEQYF	TGCGCCAGCAGCCCTGGAGGGGATGGCGGCGAGCAGTACTTC
TRBV28	TRBJ1-1	-	TRBD1	CASRISGQGHTEAFF	TGTGCCAGCAGGATCTCAGGACAGGGGCACACTGAAGCTTTCTTT
TRBV27	TRBJ2-1	-	TRBD2	CASRASGRGDGSYNEQFF	TGTGCCAGCAGGGCTAGCGGGAGAGGGGATGGATCCTACAATGAGCAGTTCTTC
TRBV7-9	TRBJ2-3	-	-	CAISLDTQYF	TGTGCCATTTCGTTAGATACGCAGTATTTT
TRBV4-3	TRBJ2-5	-	-	CASSQGGAGTAQETQYF	TGCGCCAGCAGCCAAGGGGGGGCCGGGACAGCACAAGAGACCCAGTACTTC
TRBV29-1	TRBJ1-2	-	TRBD1	CSADTGGVGGYTF	TGCAGCGCCGACACAGGGGGCGTTGGTGGCTACACCTTC
TRBV30	TRBJ2-2	-	TRBD1	CAWRGDSPNTGELFF	TGTGCCTGGAGGGGGGACAGCCCGAACACCGGGGAGCTGTTTTTT